This T cell receptor (beta chain) was recovered during a study of shared clonotypes between healthy human individuals. This clone showed up just once. Its antigen is still unknown. The germline V gene has CDR1 DFQATT and CDR2 SNEGSKA (reference sequence). V was pared by 2 bases and J by 7 bases, with 9 bases between. This CDR3 spans 11 amino acids. Study outcomes and limitations: Only blood underwent sampling, and tissue repertoires likely differ. Sharing of clonotypes among donors was expected to vary with sequencing depth.

Investigators spread the genomic DNA of each subset evenly over several immunoSEQ plates. Clones were sequenced by immunoSEQ multiplex PCR, and TCRdb holds only the in-frame ones, with some missing. The table shows about 2.3 million clones, with 85% to 95% occurring only once. The sample consisted of naive CD4+ T cells from PBMCs. Subset denoted: CD45RA+ positively selected. The TCR was taken from a man aged 18 to 29 in good health. Some clones in this sample may be carry-over from other donors' samples. The chain uses TRBV20-1 and TRBJ2-7; no firm D call. CDR3: CSARPPQEQYF. As DNA, the CDR3 is TGCAGTGCTAGACCTCCACAGGAGCAGTACTTC.